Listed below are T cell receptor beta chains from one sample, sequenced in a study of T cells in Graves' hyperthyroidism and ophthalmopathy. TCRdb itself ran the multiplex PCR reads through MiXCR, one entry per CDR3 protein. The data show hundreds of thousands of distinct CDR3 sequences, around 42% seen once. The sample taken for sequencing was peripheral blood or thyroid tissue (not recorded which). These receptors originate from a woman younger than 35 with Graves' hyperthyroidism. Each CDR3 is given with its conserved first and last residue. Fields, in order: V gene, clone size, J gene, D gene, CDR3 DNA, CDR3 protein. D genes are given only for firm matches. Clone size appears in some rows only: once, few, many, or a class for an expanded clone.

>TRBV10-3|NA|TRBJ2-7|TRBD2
TGTGCCATCAGGACTAGCGGTGACTACGAGCAGTACTTC
CAIRTSGDYEQYF
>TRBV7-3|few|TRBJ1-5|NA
TGTGCCAGCAGCCCCCAGGGATTCAATCAGCCCCAGCATTTT
CASSPQGFNQPQHF
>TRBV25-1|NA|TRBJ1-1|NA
TGTGCCAGCATTGCGAGAACTGAAGCTTTCTTT
CASIARTEAFF
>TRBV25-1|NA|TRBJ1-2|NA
TGTGCCAGCAGCTTATCCAAGACAGCAATCTATGGCTACACCTTC
CASSLSKTAIYGYTF
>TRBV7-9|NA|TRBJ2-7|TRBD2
TGCGCCAGCAGCTCCACTGGGACTAGCGCCGAGCAGTACTTC
CASSSTGTSAEQYF
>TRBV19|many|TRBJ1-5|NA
TGTGCCAGTAGAAGAGGGTTTAGCAATCAGCCCCAGCATTTT
CASRRGFSNQPQHF
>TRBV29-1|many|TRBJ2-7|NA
TGCAGCGCCAGTAGCGGTTCCACCTACGAGCGGCAGTACTTC
CSASSGSTYERQYF
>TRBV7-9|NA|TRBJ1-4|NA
TGTGCCAGCAGCCCCCGACTTAATGAAAAACTGTTTTTT
CASSPRLNEKLFF
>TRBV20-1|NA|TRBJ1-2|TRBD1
TGCAGTGCCAGGGCCGGGACAGAGCCTTCTAACTATGGCTACACCTTC
CSARAGTEPSNYGYTF
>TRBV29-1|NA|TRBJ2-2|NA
TGCAGCGTAGTGACGGGAGAGCTGTTTTTT
CSVVTGELFF
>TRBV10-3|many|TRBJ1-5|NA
TGTGCCATCAGTGATATCCAGGGCAATCAGCCCCAGCATTTT
CAISDIQGNQPQHF
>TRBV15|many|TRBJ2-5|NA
TGTGCCACCAGCAGAGGTGGGGGGCTCGGGGAGACCCAGTACTTC
CATSRGGGLGETQYF
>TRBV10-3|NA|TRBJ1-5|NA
TGTGCCAGCAGTGAATTTCTCCGAACTGTCAATCAGCCCCAGCATTTT
CASSEFLRTVNQPQHF
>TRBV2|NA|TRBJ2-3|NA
TGTGCCAGCAGGGCGGATTCTCGAGATACGCAGTATTTT
CASRADSRDTQYF
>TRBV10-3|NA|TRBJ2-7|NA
TGTGCCAGCAGCTTGTCAGGGGTCGAGCAGTGCTTC
CASSLSGVEQCF
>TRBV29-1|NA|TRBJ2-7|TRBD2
TGCAGCGTTGACAGCCGGGAGGACCCCTACGAGCAGTACTTC
CSVDSREDPYEQYF
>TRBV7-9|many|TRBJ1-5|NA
TGTGCCAGCAGCCCTGAGGGAAGCAATCAGCCCCAGCATTTT
CASSPEGSNQPQHF
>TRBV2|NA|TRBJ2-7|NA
TGTGCCAGCAGTTTTAGTACTCTAGAGCAGTACTTC
CASSFSTLEQYF
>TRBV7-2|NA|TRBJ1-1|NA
TGTGCCAGCAGCTTCCGGGACACCGACACTGAAGCTTTCTTT
CASSFRDTDTEAFF
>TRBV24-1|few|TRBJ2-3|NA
TGTGCCACCAGTGCCATCTGGCCCACAGATACGCAGTATTTT
CATSAIWPTDTQYF
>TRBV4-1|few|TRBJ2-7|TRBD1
TGTGCCAGCAGCCAAGAAGACAGGGACTCCTACGAGCAGTACTTC
CASSQEDRDSYEQYF
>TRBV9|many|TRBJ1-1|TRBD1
TGTGCCAGCAGCGTGACAGGGGCGACTGAAGCTTTCTTT
CASSVTGATEAFF
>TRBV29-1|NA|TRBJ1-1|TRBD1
TGCAGCGCGGGACAGGCTTTCTTT
CSAGQAFF
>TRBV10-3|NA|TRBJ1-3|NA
TGTGCCACGTCGGACCCTTCAAGGGGGGGCGGAAACACCATATATTTT
CATSDPSRGGGNTIYF
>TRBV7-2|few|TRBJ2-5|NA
TGTGCCAGCAGCTTTTACGCAGAAGAGACCCAGTACTTC
CASSFYAEETQYF
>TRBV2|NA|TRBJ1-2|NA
TGTTCCAGCAGGGATTTGGGGGGGGACTATGGCTACACCTTC
CSSRDLGGDYGYTF
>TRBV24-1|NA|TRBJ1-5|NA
TGTGCCACCAGTGATCGGGCAGCTCCCAATCGGCCCCAGCATTTT
CATSDRAAPNRPQHF
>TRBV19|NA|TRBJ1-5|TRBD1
TGTGCCAGTAGTCCGGGACAGGGTGTTTGGCCCCAGCATTTT
CASSPGQGVWPQHF
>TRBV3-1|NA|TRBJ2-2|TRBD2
TGTGCCAGCAGCCAAGAGTCTAGCGGGCGCCGCGGGGAGCTGTTTTTT
CASSQESSGRRGELFF
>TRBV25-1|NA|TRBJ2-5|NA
TGTGCCAGCGTGCCCCGAGAGGGATGGGAGACCCAGTACTTC
CASVPREGWETQYF
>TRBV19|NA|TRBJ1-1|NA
TGTGCCAGTAAGGTCGGGGAGAACACTGAAGCTTTCTTT
CASKVGENTEAFF
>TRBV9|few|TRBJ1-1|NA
TGTGCCAGCAGCGTTTCCGGGGCCAAGGACACTGAAGCTTTCTTT
CASSVSGAKDTEAFF
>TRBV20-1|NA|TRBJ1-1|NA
TGCAGTGCCGGGGCCAACCTGAACACTGAAGCTTTCTTT
CSAGANLNTEAFF
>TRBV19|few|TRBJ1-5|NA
TGTGCCAGTAATCGCGGACCCAAAGAAAGGAATCAGCCCCAGCATTTT
CASNRGPKERNQPQHF
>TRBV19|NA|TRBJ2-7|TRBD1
TGTGCCTGGGGACAGGGCGAGCAGTACTTC
CAWGQGEQYF
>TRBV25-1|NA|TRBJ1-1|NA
TGTGCCAGCAGTCCTAGGGAGGGGGACACTGAAGCTTTCTTT
CASSPREGDTEAFF
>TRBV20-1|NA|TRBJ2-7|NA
TGCAGTGCTAGAGACCCCGCGTCCTACGAGCAGTACTTC
CSARDPASYEQYF
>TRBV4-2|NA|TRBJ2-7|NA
TGTGCCAGCAGCCAAGATAGGATGGGCCACGAGCAGTACTTC
CASSQDRMGHEQYF
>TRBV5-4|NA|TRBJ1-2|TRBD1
TGTGCCAGCAGCTTCCAGACAGGGACGAACTTTGGCTACACCTTC
CASSFQTGTNFGYTF
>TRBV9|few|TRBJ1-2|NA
TGTGCCAGCAGCCAATGGGTGGTTAGAGAGAACTATGGCTACACCTTC
CASSQWVVRENYGYTF
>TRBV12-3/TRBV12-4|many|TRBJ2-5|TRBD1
TGTGCCAGCACCAAAGACAGGGGAAGCGAGACCCAGTACTTC
CASTKDRGSETQYF
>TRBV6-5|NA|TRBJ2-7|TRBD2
TGTGCCAGCAGTTTATCCCCGGCGCGGGAGGGCTACGAGCAGTACTTC
CASSLSPAREGYEQYF
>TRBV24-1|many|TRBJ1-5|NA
TGTGCCACCAGTGGGAGGGCGGGAAGCAATCAGCCCCAGCATTTT
CATSGRAGSNQPQHF
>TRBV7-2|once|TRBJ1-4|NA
TGTGCCAGCAGCTTACGGCGGGAGGGCGAAAAACTGTTTTTT
CASSLRREGEKLFF
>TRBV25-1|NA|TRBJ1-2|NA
TGTGCCAGCAGCCAAGACCGGGACAATCGCTATGGCTACACCTTC
CASSQDRDNRYGYTF
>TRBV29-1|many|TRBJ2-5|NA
TGCAGCGCTAGGGACTTGGGGCTAGCATCGGAGACCCAGTACTTC
CSARDLGLASETQYF